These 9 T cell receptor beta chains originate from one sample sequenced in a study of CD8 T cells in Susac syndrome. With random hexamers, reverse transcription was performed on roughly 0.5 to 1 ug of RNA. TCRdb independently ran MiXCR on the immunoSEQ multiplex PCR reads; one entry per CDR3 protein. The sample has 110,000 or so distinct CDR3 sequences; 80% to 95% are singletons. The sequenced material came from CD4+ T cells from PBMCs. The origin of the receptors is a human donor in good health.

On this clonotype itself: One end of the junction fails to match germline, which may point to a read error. The CDR3 coding sequence is TGTGCCAGCAGCCTCCACGCCCCAGGTCCCTCACTTAACACCAGGGAGCTGTTTTTT. It yields the protein CASSLHAPGPSLNTRELFF. The genes are TRBV7-9 and TRBJ2-2, with D hard to call. The CDR3 extends over 19 amino acids. The germline V gene has CDR1 SEHNR and CDR2 FQNEAQ (reference sequence).

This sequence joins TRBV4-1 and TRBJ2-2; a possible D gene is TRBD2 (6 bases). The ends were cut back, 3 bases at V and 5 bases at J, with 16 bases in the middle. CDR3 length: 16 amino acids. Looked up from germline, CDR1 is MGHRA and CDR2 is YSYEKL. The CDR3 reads CASSHIPTRGTGELFF. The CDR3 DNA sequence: TGCGCCAGCAGCCATATACCGACTAGAGGTACCGGGGAGCTGTTTTTT.

The CDR3 coding sequence is TGCGCCAGCAGACGAGTCGCGCAGTACACAGATACGCAGTATTTT. Protein sequence: CASRRVAQYTDTQYF. The rearrangement links TRBV5-1 to TRBJ2-3, with D hard to call. Germline V CDR1 and CDR2: SGHRS, YFSETQ. This CDR3 is built from 15 residues. V was clipped by 5 bases and J by 2 bases, with 15 bases between them. Filled out from reference TRBV5-1 and TRBJ2-3, the complete variable domain reads KAGVTQTPRYLIKTRGQQVTLSCSPISGHRSVSWYQQTPGQGLQFLFEYFSETQRNKGNFPGRFSGRQFSNSRSEMNVSTLELGDSALYLCASRRVAQYTDTQYFGPGTRLTVL.

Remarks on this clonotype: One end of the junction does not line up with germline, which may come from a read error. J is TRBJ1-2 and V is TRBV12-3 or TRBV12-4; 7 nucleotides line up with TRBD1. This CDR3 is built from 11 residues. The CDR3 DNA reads TGCGCCAGCAGTTACACAGGGGAATACACCTTC. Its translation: CASSYTGEYTF.

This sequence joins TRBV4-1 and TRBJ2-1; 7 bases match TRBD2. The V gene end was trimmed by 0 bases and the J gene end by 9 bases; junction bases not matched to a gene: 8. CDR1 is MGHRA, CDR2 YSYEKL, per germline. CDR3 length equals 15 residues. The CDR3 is CASSQDRASGGEQFF. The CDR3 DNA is TGCGCCAGCAGCCAAGACCGGGCCTCGGGAGGTGAGCAGTTCTTC.

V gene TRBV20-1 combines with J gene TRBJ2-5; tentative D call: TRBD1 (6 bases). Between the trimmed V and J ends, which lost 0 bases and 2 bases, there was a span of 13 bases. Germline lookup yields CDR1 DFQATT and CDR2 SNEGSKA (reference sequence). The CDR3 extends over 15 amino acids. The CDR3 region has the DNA TGCAGTGCTAGAGAATCGACAGGCCGTCAAGAGACCCAGTACTTC. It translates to CSARESTGRQETQYF.

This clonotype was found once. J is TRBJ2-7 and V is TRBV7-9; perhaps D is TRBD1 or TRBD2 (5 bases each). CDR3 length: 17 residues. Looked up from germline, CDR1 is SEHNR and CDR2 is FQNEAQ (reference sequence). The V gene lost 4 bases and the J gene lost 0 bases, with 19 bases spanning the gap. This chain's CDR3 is CASSSSWVGTSSYEQYF. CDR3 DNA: TGTGCCAGCAGCTCCTCGTGGGTCGGGACGAGCTCCTACGAGCAGTACTTC.

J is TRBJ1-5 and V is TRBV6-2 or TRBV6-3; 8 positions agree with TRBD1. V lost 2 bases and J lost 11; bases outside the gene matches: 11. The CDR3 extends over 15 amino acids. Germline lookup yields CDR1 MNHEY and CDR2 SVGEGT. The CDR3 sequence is CASSYKDRVSGSQHF. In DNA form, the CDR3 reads TGTGCCAGCAGTTACAAGGACAGGGTCTCCGGTTCCCAGCATTTT.

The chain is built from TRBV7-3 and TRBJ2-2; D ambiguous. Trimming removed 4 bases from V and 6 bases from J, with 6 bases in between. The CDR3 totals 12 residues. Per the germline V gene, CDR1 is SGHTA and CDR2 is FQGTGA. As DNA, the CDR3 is TGTGCCAGCAGCTCCCCGCCCGGGGAGCTGTTTTTT. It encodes CASSSPPGELFF.